Below are 24 T cell receptor beta chains sequenced from a single sample in a study of blood T cell repertoires in COVID-19. The table came from immunoSEQ multiplex PCR; TCRdb's copy has only in-frame clones and leaves some out. The sample carries 98,000 or so clones, over 80% recorded once. Source material: peripheral blood. Receptors originate from a woman aged 70-85 years with acute or convalescent COVID-19.

The rearrangement links TRBV28 to TRBJ2-7; the match to TRBD2 covers 7 bases. There are 16 residues in the CDR3. V shed 6 bases, J shed 3 bases, and the junction held 14 bases outside the gene matches. CDR1 and CDR2 from the germline V gene are MDHEN and SYDVKM. The CDR3 spells CASRTLGFSGLYEQYF. In DNA form, the CDR3 reads TGTGCCAGCAGGACGTTAGGGTTTAGCGGGCTCTACGAGCAGTACTTC.

For this clone: Mismatch with germline at one junction end may stem from a read error. The chain links TRBV7-9 to TRBJ1-4; TRBD1 aligns across 7 bases. The CDR3 is 12 amino acids. The V gene's germline CDR1 is SEHNR and CDR2 FQNEAQ (reference sequence). CDR3 sequence: CASSPQTGHPNF. The DNA of the CDR3 is TGTGCCAGCAGCCCTCAGACAGGGCATCCTAATTTT.

This chain links TRBV29-1 with TRBJ2-3; 7 positions agree with TRBD2. This CDR3 is built from 15 residues. J was trimmed by 2 bases and V by 1 base; bases with no gene match: 6. Germline V CDR1 and CDR2: SQVTM, ANQGSEA. DNA of the CDR3: TGCAGCGTTGAAGGGGATAGCGGGTTCACAGATACGCAGTATTTT. Translated: CSVEGDSGFTDTQYF.

This chain connects TRBV11-2 to TRBJ1-1; D gene uncertain. The CDR3 spans 15 residues. The V gene lost 5 bases and the J gene lost 1 base, with 14 bases spanning the gap. CDR1 and CDR2 (germline): SGHAT, FQNNGV. The CDR3 DNA sequence: TGTGCCAGCAGCCCCATGCGGGCGGCGAACACTGAAGCTTTCTTT. It codes for CASSPMRAANTEAFF.

This sequence joins TRBV9 and TRBJ2-7, with 9 bases that match TRBD2. V shed 4 bases and J 2 bases; nucleotides not matched to a gene: 10. Germline CDR1 reads SGDLS; CDR2 reads YYNGEE. This CDR3 spans 16 amino acids. As DNA, the CDR3 is TGTGCCAGCAGCCCCCAGGGGGGACTAGCCACCTACGAGCAGTACTTC. This codes for CASSPQGGLATYEQYF.

This clone was detected a few times. The rearrangement joins TRBV28 to TRBJ1-5, with TRBD1 identical over 8 bases. V shed 5 bases and J 0 bases; nucleotides not matched to a gene: 3. Per the germline V gene, CDR1 is MDHEN and CDR2 is SYDVKM. The CDR3 spans 15 residues. CDR3 coding DNA: TGTGCCAGCAGTACAGGGGGGAATAGCAATCAGCCCCAGCATTTT. It is translated as CASSTGGNSNQPQHF.

This clone appeared a few times. The chain is built from TRBV6-5 and TRBJ2-7, with TRBD1 identical over 7 bases. Germline V gene sequence: CDR1 MNHEY, CDR2 SVGAGI. This CDR3 is 14 amino acids long. With V trimmed by 5 bases and J by 0 bases, 4 bases remained unmatched. Written as DNA, the CDR3 is TGTGCCAGCAGTAGGACAGGAAGCTCCTACGAGCAGTACGTC. Encoded protein: CASSRTGSSYEQYV.

This sequence joins TRBV9 and TRBJ2-3; D is possibly TRBD2 (6 bases). The V gene's germline CDR1 is SGDLS and CDR2 YYNGEE. This CDR3 is 16 amino acids long. V was clipped by 4 bases and J by 2 bases, with 17 bases between them. The CDR3 is CASSNTGRGHTDTQYF. CDR3 nucleotides: TGTGCCAGCAGCAACACGGGGCGGGGCCACACAGATACGCAGTATTTT.

CDR3 sequence reads: CAIRRDRGLSGNTIYF. DNA of the CDR3: TGTGCCATCAGGAGGGACAGGGGGCTGTCTGGAAACACCATATATTTT. The chain carries TRBV10-3 and TRBJ1-3, with TRBD1 identical over 12 bases. Per germline, CDR1 ENHRY and CDR2 SYGVKD. V lost 6 bases and J lost 1; bases outside the gene matches: 4. The CDR3 is made up of 16 amino acids.

This chain connects TRBV27 to TRBJ2-2; weak D call: TRBD1 (5 bases). V was pared by 2 bases and J by 4 bases, with 8 bases between. CDR3 length: 14 residues. Germline CDR1 MNHEY, CDR2 SMNVEV (reference sequence). In DNA, the CDR3 is TGTGCCAGCAGTTTAAGGGGTATCACCGGGGAGCTGTTTTTT. It encodes CASSLRGITGELFF.

The rearrangement links TRBV7-2 to TRBJ2-3; weak D call: TRBD1 (6 bases). The germline V gene encodes CDR1 SGHTA and CDR2 FQGNSA. This CDR3 region has 17 residues. Trimming pared 7 bases from V and 8 bases from J, leaving 28 bases between. The CDR3, as DNA: TGTGCCAGCACTTCCCTACAGGGTCCCCTTTCATTCGCTACGCAGTATTTT. Translated: CASTSLQGPLSFATQYF. Together with reference TRBV7-2 and TRBJ2-3, the CDR3 gives the full variable domain: GAGVSQSPSNKVTEKGKDVELRCDPISGHTALYWYRQSLGQGLEFLIYFQGNSAPDKSGLPSDRFSAERTGGSVSTLTIQRTQQEDSAVYLCASTSLQGPLSFATQYFGPGTRLTVL.

The CDR3, as DNA: TGTGCCAGCAGCTTATGGGGCGAGTTGGAGACCCAGTACTTC. The encoded protein is CASSLWGELETQYF. The rearrangement uses TRBV7-2 and TRBJ2-5; a possible D gene is TRBD1 (5 bases). CDR3 length: 14 residues. V gave up 2 bases and J gave up 5 bases, with 12 bases separating them. CDR1 SGHTA and CDR2 FQGNSA come from the germline V gene. Full variable domain (remainder filled in from reference TRBV7-2 and TRBJ2-5): GAGVSQSPSNKVTEKGKDVELRCDPISGHTALYWYRQSLGQGLEFLIYFQGNSAPDKSGLPSDRFSAERTGGSVSTLTIQRTQQEDSAVYLCASSLWGELETQYFGPGTRLLVL.

The chain links TRBV18 to TRBJ2-2; D remains ambiguous. V lost 2 bases and J 7 bases, leaving 20 bases between the germline ends. The CDR3 consists of 17 residues. The germline gives CDR1 KGHSH, CDR2 LQKENI. CDR3 sequence reads: CASSPYTITAEVGELFF. The CDR3 DNA reads as TGTGCCAGCTCACCATACACTATTACGGCAGAGGTCGGGGAGCTGTTTTTT.

The V call is TRBV15, the J call TRBJ1-5; D not resolved. The ends were cut back, 5 bases at V and 0 bases at J, with 14 bases in the middle. Looked up from germline, CDR1 is LNHNV and CDR2 is YYDKDF (reference sequence). The CDR3 spans 16 residues. The CDR3 DNA reads TGTGCCACCAGCCGTTCGGAGCCTCCTAGCAATCAGCCCCAGCATTTT. It is translated as CATSRSEPPSNQPQHF.

The V gene is TRBV19, the J gene TRBJ2-1; 9 bases match TRBD2. Trimming took 3 bases from V and 8 from J; bases not matched to a gene: 14. This CDR3 has 17 amino acids. Germline V gene data show CDR1 as LNHDA and CDR2 as SQIVND (reference sequence). This CDR3 reads CASSMATSGLFSDEQFF. Here the CDR3 DNA reads TGTGCCAGTAGTATGGCAACTAGCGGGCTCTTTAGCGATGAGCAGTTCTTC. Filled out from reference TRBV19 and TRBJ2-1, the complete variable domain reads DGGITQSPKYLFRKEGQNVTLSCEQNLNHDAMYWYRQDPGQGLRLIYYSQIVNDFQKGDIAEGYSVSREKKESFPLTVTSAQKNPTAFYLCASSMATSGLFSDEQFFGPGTRLTVL.

In this sample, this clone turned up once. The rearrangement links TRBV9 to TRBJ2-5; tentatively, D is TRBD1 (6 bases). The germline V and J ends were trimmed by 4 bases and 2 bases, with 15 bases remaining between them. This CDR3 contains 15 residues. The germline gives CDR1 SGDLS, CDR2 YYNGEE. Here the CDR3 reads CASSPGHQSQETQYF. CDR3 nucleotides: TGTGCCAGCAGCCCGGGACACCAGTCTCAAGAGACCCAGTACTTC.

The chain carries TRBV5-1 and TRBJ2-5; 9 bases fit TRBD1. V shed 4 bases, J shed 5 bases, and the junction held 9 bases outside the gene matches. The CDR3 covers 15 residues. CDR1 and CDR2 from the germline V gene are SGHRS and YFSETQ. The chain's CDR3 is CASSPRTGAGETQYF. CDR3 bases: TGCGCCAGCAGCCCTAGGACAGGGGCAGGGGAGACCCAGTACTTC.

The rearrangement links TRBV6-1 to TRBJ1-4, with TRBD1 matching over 10 bases. The trim removed 4 bases at V and 7 bases at J, leaving 12 bases unmatched. This CDR3 contains 17 residues. Germline CDR1 MNHNS, CDR2 SASEGT. In DNA, the CDR3 is TGTGCCAGCAGTGCCCGACAGGGGGCGAGGTCTGGTGAAAAACTGTTTTTT. This codes for CASSARQGARSGEKLFF.

V gene TRBV28 combines with J gene TRBJ1-1; 8 nucleotides line up with TRBD1. The CDR3 runs 14 residues. Trimming at V came to 4 bases and at J to 1 base, leaving 2 bases not matched to a gene. Germline V gene lookup returns CDR1 MDHEN and CDR2 SYDVKM. CDR3: CASSSRGRNTEAFF. CDR3 bases: TGTGCCAGCAGTTCCAGGGGGCGGAACACTGAAGCTTTCTTT.

This sequence joins TRBV5-1 and TRBJ1-5, with D hard to call. This CDR3 has 15 amino acids. Germline CDR1 and CDR2: SGHRS and YFSETQ. The ends were cut back, 2 bases at V and 1 base at J, with 10 bases in the middle. The CDR3 nucleotides are TGCGCCAGCAGCTTTTCAGGAGGAAGCAATCAGCCCCAGCATTTT. It translates to CASSFSGGSNQPQHF.

The genes are TRBV19 and TRBJ1-1; no clear D. This CDR3 comprises 14 residues. Trimming removed 2 bases from V and 4 bases from J, with 11 bases in between. Germline CDR1 and CDR2: LNHDA and SQIVND (reference sequence). The CDR3 sequence: CASSIRVRSTEAFF. CDR3 bases: TGTGCCAGTAGTATACGAGTTAGATCCACTGAAGCTTTCTTT.

The chain has TRBV30 and TRBJ2-7; a possible D gene is TRBD2 (7 bases). Germline CDR1 and CDR2: GTSNPN and SVGIG (reference sequence). The CDR3 runs 13 residues. Deletions cut 5 bases from V and 2 bases from J, with 13 bases between. The CDR3 sequence: CAWAGEGTYEQYF. The CDR3 DNA reads TGTGCCTGGGCAGGGGAGGGAACCTACGAGCAGTACTTC.

The rearrangement joins TRBV6-2 or TRBV6-3 to TRBJ2-7; D call uncertain. The CDR3 sequence is 12 residues long. V was shortened by 6 bases and J by 3 bases, with 9 bases between the two germline ends. Germline V lookup: CDR1 MNHEY, CDR2 SVGEGT. The CDR3: CASSQEDYEQYV. As DNA, the CDR3 is TGTGCCAGCAGCCAAGAGGACTACGAGCAGTACGTC.

The chain couples TRBV7-9 to TRBJ1-1; D perhaps matches TRBD1 (5 bases). V was trimmed by 5 bases and J by 3 bases, leaving 22 bases between them. Germline CDR1 is SEHNR and CDR2 is FQNEAQ (reference sequence). This CDR3 comprises 17 residues. DNA for the CDR3: TGTGCCAGCAGCCATCCTCTTTCGGGCAGGGAGGACACTGAAGCTTTCTTT. Residues: CASSHPLSGREDTEAFF.